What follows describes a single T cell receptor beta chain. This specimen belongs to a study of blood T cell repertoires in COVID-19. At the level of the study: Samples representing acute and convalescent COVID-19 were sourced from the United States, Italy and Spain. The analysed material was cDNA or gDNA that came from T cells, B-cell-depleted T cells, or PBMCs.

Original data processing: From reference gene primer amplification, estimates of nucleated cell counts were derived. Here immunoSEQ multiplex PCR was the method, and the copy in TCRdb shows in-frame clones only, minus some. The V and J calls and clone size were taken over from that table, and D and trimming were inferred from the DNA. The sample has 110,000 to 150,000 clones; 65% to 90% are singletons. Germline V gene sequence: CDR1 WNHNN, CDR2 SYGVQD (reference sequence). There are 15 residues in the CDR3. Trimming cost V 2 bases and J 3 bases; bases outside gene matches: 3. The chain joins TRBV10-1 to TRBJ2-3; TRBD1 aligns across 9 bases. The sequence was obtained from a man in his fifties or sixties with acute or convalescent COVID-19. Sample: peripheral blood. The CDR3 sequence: CASSEGTGRTDTQYF. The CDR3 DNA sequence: TGCGCCAGCAGTGAGGGGACAGGGAGAACAGATACGCAGTATTTT.